One sample yielded the 25 T cell receptor beta chains listed below, sequenced in a study of control samples from healthy donors and cancer patients. Assay used: immunoSEQ multiplex PCR; TCRdb lists only in-frame clones, some missing. The sample has 130,000 to 150,000 clones; approximately 92% are singletons. Sequenced sample: blood. These receptors all stem from a man aged 30 to 39 in good health.

The chain joins TRBV5-6 to TRBJ1-6, with a tentative D call TRBD1 (5 bases). V was shortened by 0 bases and J by 7 bases, with 8 bases between the two germline ends. From germline, CDR1 is SGHDT and CDR2 YYEEEE. The CDR3 is made up of 14 amino acids. CDR3 loop: CASSLGQPNSPLHF. Here the CDR3 DNA reads TGTGCCAGCAGCTTGGGACAGCCCAATTCACCCCTCCACTTT.

This chain connects TRBV14 to TRBJ1-2, with TRBD1 identical over 9 bases. The CDR3 has 16 residues. Per germline, CDR1 SGHDN and CDR2 FVKESK. The ends lost 1 base at V and 4 bases at J; junction bases unmatched: 7. In nucleotides, the CDR3 is TGTGCCAGCAGCCAAGGGCCGGGACAGGGACCCTATGGCTACACCTTC. Protein product: CASSQGPGQGPYGYTF.

This clone was seen a single time. The chain is built from TRBV9 and TRBJ2-2; D unresolved. The length of the CDR3 is 17 residues. Trimming shortened V by 4 bases and J by 0 bases, and 16 bases separated the two germline ends. Looked up from germline, CDR1 is SGDLS and CDR2 is YYNGEE. In nucleotides, the CDR3 is TGTGCCAGCAGCCAAAAACGGTCGACACCGAACACCGGGGAGCTGTTTTTT. Protein: CASSQKRSTPNTGELFF.

This sequence joins TRBV5-8 and TRBJ2-3; D is unclear. This CDR3 region has 14 residues. V was cut by 2 bases and J by 4 bases, with 11 bases left in between. Germline CDR1 and CDR2: SGHTS and YDEGEE. CDR3 in amino acids: CASSFAGPADTQYF. The DNA of the CDR3 is TGTGCCAGCAGCTTTGCAGGTCCTGCAGATACGCAGTATTTT.

The chain uses TRBV28 and TRBJ2-2; D possibly corresponds to TRBD1 (6 bases). Per the germline V gene, CDR1 is MDHEN and CDR2 is SYDVKM. Trimming cost V 7 bases and J 1 base, with 10 bases left between them. The CDR3 has 14 residues. In DNA, the CDR3 is TGTGCCAGCAACCTAGGGGGGAACACCGGGGAGCTGTTTTTT. The encoded protein is CASNLGGNTGELFF.

The V call is TRBV27, the J call TRBJ2-7; 13 bases align to TRBD2. The CDR3 contains 16 residues. V lost 6 bases and J lost 4; bases outside the gene matches: 9. Germline loops: CDR1 MNHEY, CDR2 SMNVEV (reference sequence). Written as DNA, the CDR3 is TGTGCCAGCAGCATTCTAACTAGCGGGGGGGCATACGAGCAGTACTTC. Protein sequence: CASSILTSGGAYEQYF.

V usage is TRBV19 and J usage is TRBJ2-6; D remains unclear. Germline V CDR1 and CDR2: LNHDA, SQIVND (reference sequence). Deletions cut 3 bases from V and 0 bases from J, with 12 bases between. CDR3 length: 17 amino acids. In nucleotides, the CDR3 is TGTGCCAGTAGTATTAATCGAGGCCGCTCTGGGGCCAACGTCCTGACTTTC. It is translated as CASSINRGRSGANVLTF.

This sequence joins TRBV5-1 and TRBJ2-7, with D perhaps TRBD2 (5 bases). This CDR3 is 15 amino acids long. From germline, CDR1 is SGHRS and CDR2 YFSETQ. V gave up 0 bases and J gave up 6 bases, with 16 bases separating them. CDR3 region: CASSLGGLYDAEQYF. The CDR3 DNA reads TGCGCCAGCAGCTTGGGAGGGTTGTACGATGCCGAGCAGTACTTC.

In nucleotides, the CDR3 is TGTGCCAGCAGCTTAGGCGGGGTGGGCACCGGGGAGCTGTTTTTT. It encodes CASSLGGVGTGELFF. The rearrangement links TRBV7-2 to TRBJ2-2; a weak D match, TRBD2 (6 bases). Germline V lookup: CDR1 SGHTA, CDR2 FQGNSA. The CDR3 has 15 residues. With 1 base removed from V and 4 bases from J, the gap between germline ends came to 10 bases. Supplemented by reference TRBV7-2 and TRBJ2-2, the full variable domain reads GAGVSQSPSNKVTEKGKDVELRCDPISGHTALYWYRQSLGQGLEFLIYFQGNSAPDKSGLPSDRFSAERTGGSVSTLTIQRTQQEDSAVYLCASSLGGVGTGELFFGEGSRLTVL.

The V gene is TRBV2, the J gene TRBJ2-2; D is perhaps TRBD1 (5 bases). V lost 3 bases, J lost 4 bases, and 9 bases lay in between. Germline loops: CDR1 SNHLY, CDR2 FYNNEI. CDR3 length equals 14 residues. DNA for the CDR3: TGTGCCAGCAGTGACAGGGCAGCCACCGGGGAGCTGTTTTTT. As protein: CASSDRAATGELFF.

V usage is TRBV28 and J usage is TRBJ1-6, with D uncertain. Trimming took off 6 bases at V and 2 bases at J, with 8 bases between the two ends. Germline V lookup: CDR1 MDHEN, CDR2 SYDVKM. The CDR3 has 14 residues. In DNA form, the CDR3 reads TGTGCCAGCAGAAGGGCGACCTATAATTCACCCCTCCACTTT. Amino acid sequence: CASRRATYNSPLHF.

Points on this clone: Other nucleotide sequences in the sample specify the same CDR3. This sequence joins TRBV9 and TRBJ2-2; D is unclear. The ends were cut back, 5 bases at V and 3 bases at J, with 5 bases in the middle. Germline V gives CDR1 SGDLS, CDR2 YYNGEE. The CDR3 has 12 amino acids. In nucleotides, the CDR3 is TGTGCCAGCAGTGGAGACACCGGGGAGCTGTTTTTT. Protein: CASSGDTGELFF.

This chain connects TRBV4-1 to TRBJ2-7; no definite D call. The germline V and J ends were trimmed by 2 bases and 2 bases, with 13 bases remaining between them. The germline gives CDR1 MGHRA, CDR2 YSYEKL. The CDR3 covers 15 residues. CDR3 DNA: TGCGCCAGCAGCCAAAGCCCCCAGAGCCCCTACGAGCAGTACTTC. Translated, it gives CASSQSPQSPYEQYF.

As regards this clone: Mismatch with germline at one junction end may stem from a read error. The V gene is TRBV5-1, the J gene TRBJ1-2, with D possibly being TRBD1 (6 bases). Germline CDR1 is SGHRS and CDR2 is YFSETQ. This CDR3 has 13 amino acids. As DNA, the CDR3 is TGCGCCAGCAGCTTGGACAGGGCCAGTAACAGTTTCTTC. Translation: CASSLDRASNSFF.

This chain uses TRBV9 with TRBJ1-6; D remains unclear. V lost 4 bases and J 4 bases, leaving 9 bases between the germline ends. Germline CDR1 reads SGDLS; CDR2 reads YYNGEE. The CDR3 covers 14 residues. The CDR3 DNA sequence: TGTGCCAGCAGCACGGGTCAGTATAATTCACCCCTCCACTTT. Protein sequence: CASSTGQYNSPLHF. Based on the CDR3 plus reference TRBV9 and TRBJ1-6, the full variable domain is DSGVTQTPKHLITATGQRVTLRCSPRSGDLSVYWYQQSLDQGLQFLIQYYNGEERAKGNILERFSAQQFPDLHSELNLSSLELGDSALYFCASSTGQYNSPLHFGNGTRLTVT.

The chain is built from TRBV5-1 and TRBJ1-1; D is undetermined. Between the trimmed V and J ends, which lost 0 bases and 1 base, there was a span of 4 bases. The CDR3 loop spans 13 amino acids. CDR1 and CDR2 from the germline V gene are SGHRS and YFSETQ. The CDR3 spells CASSLERNTEAFF. In DNA, the CDR3 is TGCGCCAGCAGCTTGGAAAGGAACACTGAAGCTTTCTTT. Drawing the rest from reference TRBV5-1 and TRBJ1-1, the complete variable domain is KAGVTQTPRYLIKTRGQQVTLSCSPISGHRSVSWYQQTPGQGLQFLFEYFSETQRNKGNFPGRFSGRQFSNSRSEMNVSTLELGDSALYLCASSLERNTEAFFGQGTRLTVV.

The J gene is TRBJ1-2, the V gene TRBV7-9; 9 bases fit TRBD1. V trimming: 5 bases; J trimming: 4 bases; junction bases outside the gene matches: 5. Per the germline V gene, CDR1 is SEHNR and CDR2 is FQNEAQ (reference sequence). The CDR3 is made up of 14 amino acids. The CDR3 DNA follows: TGTGCCAGCAGCGCTGGGACAGGGAGCTATGGCTACACCTTC. As protein: CASSAGTGSYGYTF.

The chain carries TRBV9 and TRBJ1-2; D is unclear. Germline V gene sequence: CDR1 SGDLS, CDR2 YYNGEE. The CDR3 totals 14 residues. V was cut by 6 bases and J by 5 bases, with 17 bases left in between. The CDR3 loop reads CASTSAGKPYGYTF. The CDR3 nucleotides are TGTGCCAGCACCTCAGCTGGGAAACCTTATGGCTACACCTTC.

The CDR3 region has the DNA TGTGCCAGCACCCTCACCGGGGAGCTGTTTTTT. This gives the protein CASTLTGELFF. The chain joins TRBV5-6 to TRBJ2-2; D gene uncertain. Per germline, CDR1 SGHDT and CDR2 YYEEEE. The CDR3 is 11 residues long. Trimming pared 6 bases from V and 4 bases from J, leaving 4 bases between.

The V and J genes are TRBV4-1 and TRBJ1-2; TRBD1 agrees at 7 bases. CDR3 length: 17 amino acids. The J segment lost 0 bases and the V segment lost 3 bases, leaving 10 bases of the junction unmatched. Germline CDR1 and CDR2: MGHRA and YSYEKL. The CDR3 nucleotides are TGCGCCAGCAGCCAGCTACCCGGGACAGATTCTAACTATGGCTACACCTTC. Its protein product is CASSQLPGTDSNYGYTF.

This rearrangement joins TRBV2 to TRBJ1-2; 7 nucleotides agree with TRBD1. Losses at the gene ends were 5 bases for V and 2 bases for J; bases not matched to a gene: 5. The CDR3 has 14 amino acids. The germline gives CDR1 SNHLY, CDR2 FYNNEI. DNA for the CDR3: TGTGCCAGCAGTTCCCCACAGGGGAACTATGGCTACACCTTC. Its protein product is CASSSPQGNYGYTF.

This chain links TRBV15 with TRBJ1-1, with TRBD1 identical over 9 bases. The CDR3 is 17 residues long. Per germline, CDR1 LNHNV and CDR2 YYDKDF (reference sequence). V lost 3 bases to trimming and J lost 2 bases; unmatched junction nucleotides: 10. The CDR3 loop is CATSSLNRGRSNTEAFF. CDR3 DNA sequence: TGTGCCACCAGCAGCTTAAACAGGGGGCGAAGTAACACTGAAGCTTTCTTT.

The J gene is TRBJ2-2, the V gene TRBV2; TRBD1 aligns across 7 bases. The CDR3 contains 15 residues. Germline V lookup: CDR1 SNHLY, CDR2 FYNNEI. V shed 4 bases, J shed 5 bases, and the junction held 7 bases outside the gene matches. The CDR3 loop reads CASSGLTTGTGELFF. For the CDR3, the DNA is TGTGCCAGCAGTGGCCTGACGACAGGGACCGGGGAGCTGTTTTTT.

CDR3 sequence: CASSRQGAGYEQYF. In DNA, the CDR3 is TGTGCCAGCAGCCGGCAGGGGGCGGGCTACGAGCAGTACTTC. The J gene is TRBJ2-7, the V gene TRBV3-1 (or the pseudogene TRBV3-2), with 8 bases fitting TRBD1. The CDR3 totals 14 residues. With V trimmed by 4 bases and J by 3 bases, 5 bases remained unmatched. The germline V gene has CDR1 LGHDT and CDR2 YNNKEL (reference sequence).

The chain couples TRBV6-1 to TRBJ2-3; D perhaps matches TRBD2 (6 bases). From germline, CDR1 is MNHNS and CDR2 SASEGT. V was cut by 1 base and J by 1 base, with 6 bases left in between. The CDR3 is made up of 14 amino acids. The CDR3 sequence: CASSEGLGTDTQYF. CDR3 coding DNA: TGTGCCAGCAGTGAAGGACTAGGCACAGATACGCAGTATTTT.